These 18 T cell receptor beta chains were sequenced from one sample in a study of PD-1 blockade in classical Hodgkin lymphoma. Sample time point: newly diagnosed, previously untreated cHL patient sample. Magnetic negative selection purified CD4+ T cells from thawed PBMCs. Data came from immunoSEQ multiplex PCR; TCRdb stores just in-frame clones and leaves some out. The repertoire includes approximately 16,000 clones, just over 85% of them detected once, and roughly 0.77% sits in the top ten. Sequencing was done on a sample of CD4+ T cells from blood. The receptors stem from a human donor with classical Hodgkin lymphoma.

The genes are TRBV6-5 and TRBJ2-1, with D perhaps matching TRBD2 (6 bases). V lost 7 bases and J 4 bases, leaving 17 bases between the germline ends. The CDR3 runs 15 residues. Per the germline V gene, CDR1 is MNHEY and CDR2 is SVGAGI. CDR3 amino acids: CASKLAIHTYNEQFF. DNA for the CDR3: TGTGCCAGCAAACTAGCCATTCATACGTACAATGAGCAGTTCTTC.

This chain joins TRBV5-4 and TRBJ2-3, with unresolved D. The CDR3 runs to 14 residues. Trimming took 2 bases from V and 2 from J, leaving 9 bases between them. Germline V gene data show CDR1 as SGHNT and CDR2 as YYREEE (reference sequence). The CDR3 DNA is TGTGCCAGCAGCTTTAATTCCCACACAGATACGCAGTATTTT. Translated, it gives CASSFNSHTDTQYF.

The rearrangement links TRBV7-2 to TRBJ1-1; no clear D. Trimming took 5 bases from V and 2 from J, leaving 12 bases between them. Germline V lookup: CDR1 SGHTA, CDR2 FQGNSA. This CDR3 has 14 amino acids. This CDR3 is CASSPDWGNTEAFF. The DNA for the CDR3 is TGTGCCAGCAGCCCCGATTGGGGAAACACTGAAGCTTTCTTT.

This clone was found once. V usage is TRBV14 and J usage is TRBJ2-7; 9 bases map to TRBD1. The germline CDR1 and CDR2 sequences are SGHDN and FVKESK. This CDR3 has 16 residues. Germline trimming cut 0 bases from V and 6 bases from J; bases unmatched to any gene: 9. CDR3 nucleotides: TGTGCCAGCAGCCAAGACCACAGGGGGCCAGTACGCGAGCAGTACTTC. This encodes CASSQDHRGPVREQYF.

The rearrangement links TRBV28 to TRBJ1-2; the match to TRBD1 covers 7 bases. The CDR3 runs 13 residues. The germline V gene has CDR1 MDHEN and CDR2 SYDVKM. The V and J ends lost 3 bases and 4 bases, in that order; junction bases with no gene match: 2. The CDR3 DNA is TGTGCCAGCAGTTTCAACAGGGGCTATGGCTACACCTTC. It is translated as CASSFNRGYGYTF.

This clone was detected once. This chain uses TRBV7-2 with TRBJ2-7; 9 nucleotides agree with TRBD2. Trimming removed 2 bases from V and 2 bases from J; junction bases left unmatched: 13. This CDR3 comprises 18 residues. The V gene's germline CDR1 is SGHTA and CDR2 FQGNSA. The CDR3 sequence: CASSLRSSSGTAPYEQYF. The CDR3 DNA follows: TGTGCCAGCAGCTTAAGGTCGTCTAGCGGGACCGCCCCCTACGAGCAGTACTTC.

This clone has only one observation. The chain uses TRBV2 and TRBJ2-7; D gene uncertain. Germline loops: CDR1 SNHLY, CDR2 FYNNEI. With 1 base removed from V and 4 bases from J, the gap between germline ends came to 11 bases. This CDR3 is built from 14 residues. CDR3 bases: TGTGCCAGCAGTGAAGGGCTATTAGAATACGAGCAGTACTTC. Its protein is CASSEGLLEYEQYF.

As DNA, the CDR3 is TGTGCCTGGGGGAGGGCCAGGGTCTCAGGCTACACCTTC. This translates into CAWGRARVSGYTF. The chain recombines TRBV30 with TRBJ1-2, with D possibly being TRBD1 (5 bases). Germline loops: CDR1 GTSNPN, CDR2 SVGIG (reference sequence). Deletions cut 5 bases from V and 8 bases from J, with 18 bases between. The length of the CDR3 is 13 residues.

J is TRBJ2-7 and V is TRBV30, with 8 bases that match TRBD1. Germline values: CDR1 GTSNPN, CDR2 SVGIG (reference sequence). The V gene end was trimmed by 2 bases and the J gene end by 5 bases; junction bases not matched to a gene: 8. The CDR3 totals 14 residues. CDR3 sequence reads: CAWSHTGGIDEQYF. The CDR3 coding sequence is TGTGCCTGGAGTCACACAGGGGGAATCGACGAGCAGTACTTC.

The chain employs TRBV6-5 and TRBJ1-4, with TRBD1 matching 7 bases. This CDR3 is 14 amino acids long. With 6 bases clipped from V and 8 bases from J, the junction kept 9 bases outside the gene matches. Germline V CDR1 and CDR2: MNHEY, SVGAGI. In nucleotides, the CDR3 is TGTGCCAGCAGAAACAGGGGCCGAGTGGAAAAACTGTTTTTT. Its protein is CASRNRGRVEKLFF.

This chain joins TRBV5-4 and TRBJ1-1, with D uncertain. CDR1 and CDR2 from the germline V gene are SGHNT and YYREEE (reference sequence). Trimming removed 3 bases at V and 1 base at J, with 7 bases between. The CDR3 has 13 amino acids. CDR3 DNA: TGTGCCAGCAGCTACAAGGGGAACACTGAAGCTTTCTTT. This gives the protein CASSYKGNTEAFF.

The chain joins TRBV19 to TRBJ1-4; 8 bases are shared with TRBD1. The CDR3 contains 14 residues. J gave up 7 bases and V 2 bases, and 3 bases lay outside the gene matches. Germline V gene data show CDR1 as LNHDA and CDR2 as SQIVND (reference sequence). CDR3 nucleotides: TGTGCCAGTAGTATACAGGGGGCGAGTGAAAAACTGTTTTTT. Amino acids: CASSIQGASEKLFF.

This rearrangement joins TRBV11-3 to TRBJ2-7; 8 positions match TRBD2. This CDR3 region has 15 residues. CDR1 and CDR2 from the germline V gene are SGHNT and YENEEA. V dropped 3 bases and J dropped 2; count of bases not matched to a gene: 6. CDR3 sequence: CASSLRGGPAYEQYF. CDR3 sequence (DNA): TGTGCCAGCAGCTTGCGCGGGGGGCCAGCCTACGAGCAGTACTTC.

The V and J genes are TRBV7-6 and TRBJ2-5; D tentatively fits TRBD1 or TRBD2 (6 bases each). Trimming shortened V by 0 bases and J by 5 bases, and 10 bases separated the two germline ends. The CDR3 spans 14 residues. Germline values: CDR1 SGHVS, CDR2 FNYEAQ. CDR3 DNA sequence: TGTGCCAGCAGCTTAGCACGAGGGGGGGAGACCCAGTACTTC. It specifies CASSLARGGETQYF.

This chain uses TRBV23-1 with TRBJ2-7; perhaps TRBD1 as D (5 bases). TRBV23-1 is designated an ORF whose function remains uncertain. Between the trimmed V and J ends, which lost 1 base and 5 bases, there was a span of 9 bases. CDR3 size: 13 residues. Written as DNA, the CDR3 is TGCGCCAGCAGTCAATTAGACAGCCACGAGCAGTACTTC. As protein: CASSQLDSHEQYF.

This chain connects TRBV28 to TRBJ2-4, with D tentatively TRBD1 or TRBD2 (5 bases each). V shed 2 bases and J shed 6 bases, with 11 bases lying between them. Germline-derived CDR1 and CDR2 are MDHEN and SYDVKM. This CDR3 has 14 residues. The CDR3 DNA reads as TGTGCCAGCAGTTTACAGGGTGGGGGAAACATTCAGTACTTC. Translated: CASSLQGGGNIQYF. Looking up the rest from reference TRBV28 and TRBJ2-4 gives the full variable domain: DVKVTQSSRYLVKRTGEKVFLECVQDMDHENMFWYRQDPGLGLRLIYFSYDVKMKEKGDIPEGYSVSREKKERFSLILESASTNQTSMYLCASSLQGGGNIQYFGAGTRLSVL.

The chain couples TRBV29-1 to TRBJ2-6, with D perhaps given as TRBD1 or TRBD2 (7 bases each). Germline-derived CDR1 and CDR2 are SQVTM and ANQGSEA. Trimming shortened V by 4 bases and J by 6 bases, and 16 bases separated the two germline ends. CDR3 length: 15 amino acids. The CDR3 sequence is CSVGTGAGEANVLTF. The CDR3 DNA follows: TGCAGCGTTGGTACAGGGGCGGGGGAGGCCAACGTCCTGACTTTC.

The gene calls are TRBV19 and TRBJ1-3; D is possibly TRBD1 (5 bases). The CDR3 length is 16 residues. The germline gives CDR1 LNHDA, CDR2 SQIVND (reference sequence). V dropped 6 bases and J dropped 0 bases, with 15 bases sitting between them. CDR3: CASRTRGTDSGNTIYF. The CDR3 DNA reads TGTGCCAGTAGGACTCGAGGGACTGACTCTGGAAACACCATATATTTT.